These 15 T cell receptor beta chains were sequenced from one sample in a study of blood T cell repertoires in COVID-19. Data came from immunoSEQ multiplex PCR; TCRdb stores just in-frame clones and leaves some out. Among roughly 87,000 clones listed, about four fifths were seen once. Input material: peripheral blood. The receptors here all came from a woman in her sixties or seventies with acute or convalescent COVID-19.

This clone was detected only once. The rearrangement links TRBV27 to TRBJ1-5; 9 positions agree with TRBD1. Germline loops: CDR1 MNHEY, CDR2 SMNVEV (reference sequence). This CDR3 comprises 16 residues. Trimming cost V 6 bases and J 1 base; bases outside gene matches: 7. The CDR3 sequence is CASRPQGAQSNQPQHF. In DNA form, the CDR3 reads TGTGCCAGCAGACCACAGGGGGCGCAGAGCAATCAGCCCCAGCATTTT.

The chain recombines TRBV7-9 with TRBJ2-1, with D perhaps TRBD1 (6 bases). Trimming shortened V by 5 bases and J by 2 bases, and 13 bases separated the two germline ends. This CDR3 is built from 15 residues. CDR1 and CDR2 (germline): SEHNR, FQNEAQ (reference sequence). CDR3 bases: TGTGCCAGCAGCCCTCACGGACAGACCTACAATGAGCAGTTCTTC. Translated, it gives CASSPHGQTYNEQFF.

This clone came up once. The chain joins TRBV27 to TRBJ1-5; D may be TRBD1 (6 bases). In germline, CDR1 is MNHEY, CDR2 SMNVEV (reference sequence). CDR3 length: 14 residues. Deletions cut 6 bases from V and 4 bases from J, with 13 bases between. The CDR3 here is CASSRGQLNQPQHF. DNA for the CDR3: TGTGCCAGCAGCCGTGGACAGTTGAATCAGCCCCAGCATTTT.

The gene calls are TRBV10-3 and TRBJ1-1; no clear D. Per the germline V gene, CDR1 is ENHRY and CDR2 is SYGVKD. V was pared by 8 bases and J by 3 bases, with 7 bases between. The CDR3 covers 11 residues. This chain's CDR3 is CAILGDTEAFF. The CDR3 DNA reads TGTGCCATCCTGGGAGACACTGAAGCTTTCTTT.

The chain joins TRBV5-1 to TRBJ1-4; a possible D gene is TRBD1 (5 bases). V lost 4 bases, J lost 7 bases, and 14 bases lay in between. The CDR3 spans 14 residues. Germline loops: CDR1 SGHRS, CDR2 YFSETQ. The CDR3 DNA is TGCGCCAGCAGCCTCGGGACTATAAGTGAAAAACTGTTTTTT. Amino acids: CASSLGTISEKLFF.

This chain joins TRBV5-4 and TRBJ2-3, with D tentatively TRBD2 (6 bases). V lost 0 bases to trimming and J lost 3 bases, with 11 bases between them. Germline V CDR1 and CDR2: SGHNT, YYREEE (reference sequence). The CDR3 sequence is 15 residues long. Here the CDR3 DNA reads TGTGCCAGCAGCTTGGACGGGGGTAGGACAGATACGCAGTATTTT. Its translation: CASSLDGGRTDTQYF.

The rearrangement uses TRBV7-3 and TRBJ2-1, with D possibly TRBD2 on 5 matching bases. The germline gives CDR1 SGHTA, CDR2 FQGTGA. This CDR3 is 14 amino acids long. V gave up 5 bases and J gave up 9 bases, with 17 bases separating them. CDR3 sequence: CASSPRDPAGEQFF. The CDR3 nucleotides are TGTGCCAGCAGCCCCCGGGATCCCGCGGGTGAGCAGTTCTTC.

The CDR3, as DNA: TGTGCCAGCAGCTTGTATCAGGAGGGGGAGACCCAGTACTTC. Protein product: CASSLYQEGETQYF. The chain is built from TRBV11-1 and TRBJ2-5; tentatively, D is TRBD2 (6 bases). CDR3 length: 14 residues. The V gene's germline CDR1 is SGHAT and CDR2 FQDESV (reference sequence). Trimming cost V 3 bases and J 5 bases, with 13 bases left between them.

This clone came up a few times. DNA for the CDR3: TGTGCCAGCAGCTTAAGTTGGAGGGGAGCGGACACTGAAGCTTTCTTT. Amino acid sequence: CASSLSWRGADTEAFF. The V and J genes are TRBV7-3 and TRBJ1-1; tentatively, D is TRBD1 (5 bases). Germline CDR1 reads SGHTA; CDR2 reads FQGTGA. The CDR3 loop spans 16 amino acids. V was trimmed by 1 base and J by 3 bases, leaving 15 bases between them.

The chain joins TRBV6-6 to TRBJ1-5; D remains unclear. Trimming removed 4 bases at V and 9 bases at J, with 7 bases between. Germline assignment: CDR1 MNHNY and CDR2 SVGAGI (reference sequence). The CDR3 runs to 11 residues. CDR3 in amino acids: CASSSIPPQHF. The CDR3 DNA reads TGTGCCAGCAGTTCAATCCCGCCCCAGCATTTT.

The chain uses TRBV29-1 and TRBJ1-1; 9 bases agree with TRBD1. The CDR3 has 14 residues. Germline CDR1 reads SQVTM; CDR2 reads ANQGSEA. After removal of 3 bases from V and 0 bases from J, the junction contained 2 bases not matched to a gene. CDR3 coding DNA: TGCAGCGTTGAGACAGGGGGGTTGAACACTGAAGCTTTCTTT. Translated, it gives CSVETGGLNTEAFF.

V is TRBV9 and J is TRBJ1-4; TRBD1 is a possible D gene (6 bases). Deletions cut 2 bases from V and 3 bases from J, with 8 bases between. Germline CDR1 reads SGDLS; CDR2 reads YYNGEE. CDR3 length: 14 residues. CDR3 protein: CASSVGQPNEKLFF. Written as DNA, the CDR3 is TGTGCCAGCAGCGTTGGACAGCCTAATGAAAAACTGTTTTTT.

V and J are TRBV3-1 (or the pseudogene TRBV3-2) and TRBJ2-5; 8 bases match TRBD2. Trimming removed 5 bases from V and 7 bases from J; junction bases left unmatched: 9. Germline CDR1 is LGHDT and CDR2 is YNNKEL (reference sequence). This CDR3 is 14 amino acids long. The DNA of the CDR3 is TGTGCCAGCAGCATCCGGGGGGGCCAGGGGACCCAGTACTTC. The encoded protein is CASSIRGGQGTQYF.

The chain has TRBV11-3 and TRBJ1-1; possible D gene TRBD1, 5 bases. This CDR3 is 12 amino acids long. Germline CDR1 and CDR2: SGHNT and YENEEA. Trimming shortened V by 2 bases and J by 6 bases, and 7 bases separated the two germline ends. Written as DNA, the CDR3 is TGTGCCAGCAGCTTAATCAGGGCTGAAGCTTTCTTT. Translation: CASSLIRAEAFF.

J is TRBJ1-1 and V is TRBV29-1, with 8 bases that match TRBD1. V lost 3 bases, J lost 4 bases, and 7 bases stayed unmatched. CDR1 and CDR2 from the germline V gene are SQVTM and ANQGSEA. This CDR3 is 14 amino acids long. In DNA, the CDR3 is TGCAGCGTTGAGCCTCAACAGGGGGTCACTGAAGCTTTCTTT. Translated, it gives CSVEPQQGVTEAFF. Together with reference TRBV29-1 and TRBJ1-1, the CDR3 gives the full variable domain: SAVISQKPSRDICQRGTSLTIQCQVDSQVTMMFWYRQQPGQSLTLIATANQGSEATYESGFVIDKFPISRPNLTFSTLTVSNMSPEDSSIYLCSVEPQQGVTEAFFGQGTRLTVV.